This is a list of T cell receptor beta chains from one sample in a study of a mutant IDH1 vaccine in newly diagnosed glioma. The protocol was immunoSEQ multiplex PCR, while the TCRdb copy is restricted to in-frame clones and leaves out a portion. The sample holds some 60,000 clones; 91% are singletons and the top ten take roughly 2.5%. Specimen: PBMCs, collected from a glioma patient treated with radiotherapy, temozolomide or both. The receptors were sampled from a man aged 45 to 65 with glioma. CDR3s include the opening cysteine and the closing phenylalanine or tryptophan. Each record gives: clone size, V gene, J gene, D gene, CDR3 DNA, CDR3 protein. D genes are given only for firm matches. Only part of the rows carry a size: once, few, many, or a class if the clone is expanded.

clone size: .; V gene: TRBV2; J gene: TRBJ2-3; D gene: .; CDR3 DNA: TGTGCCAGCAGCGGAGGGAAGACCCTCACAGATACGCAGTATTTT; CDR3 protein: CASSGGKTLTDTQYF
clone size: .; V gene: TRBV29-1; J gene: TRBJ2-7; D gene: TRBD1; CDR3 DNA: TGCAGCGTTGCGGGGTCGACAGGGTTTATAGACTCCGAGCAGTACTTC; CDR3 protein: CSVAGSTGFIDSEQYF
clone size: .; V gene: TRBV2; J gene: TRBJ2-1; D gene: TRBD2; CDR3 DNA: TGTGCCAGCAGTGAAGCGCGGGGGGTCTCCTACAATGAGCAGTTCTTC; CDR3 protein: CASSEARGVSYNEQFF
clone size: .; V gene: TRBV27; J gene: TRBJ2-7; D gene: .; CDR3 DNA: TGTGCCAGCAGTATCACAGGGAAGTACGAGCAGTACTTC; CDR3 protein: CASSITGKYEQYF
clone size: .; V gene: TRBV7-2; J gene: TRBJ1-5; D gene: .; CDR3 DNA: TGTGCCAGCAGCTCAGAACTTGGACGAGCCCAGCATTTT; CDR3 protein: CASSSELGRAQHF
clone size: .; V gene: TRBV18; J gene: TRBJ1-3; D gene: .; CDR3 DNA: TGTGCCAGCTCCCCAGGGCTCGGCTCTGGAAACACCATATATTTT; CDR3 protein: CASSPGLGSGNTIYF
clone size: .; V gene: TRBV2; J gene: TRBJ1-4; D gene: .; CDR3 DNA: TGTGCCAGCAGTGAATTTGGACAGAACCACCCCCCGAGACTGTTTTTT; CDR3 protein: CASSEFGQNHPPRLFF
clone size: once; V gene: TRBV7-3; J gene: TRBJ2-1; D gene: TRBD2; CDR3 DNA: TGTGCCAGCAGCGTCACTAGCGGGGGGACCGGAGAGCAGTTCTTC; CDR3 protein: CASSVTSGGTGEQFF
clone size: .; V gene: TRBV7-6; J gene: TRBJ1-1; D gene: .; CDR3 DNA: TGTGCCAGCAGCCAAGACACAGGATTGAACACTGAAGCTTTCTTT; CDR3 protein: CASSQDTGLNTEAFF
clone size: .; V gene: TRBV20-1; J gene: TRBJ2-5; D gene: .; CDR3 DNA: TGCAGTGCGAAGCAAGAGACCCAGTACTTC; CDR3 protein: CSAKQETQYF
clone size: .; V gene: TRBV6-5; J gene: TRBJ2-1; D gene: TRBD1; CDR3 DNA: TGTGCCAGCAGCAGACAGGGGGCGCGGGATGAGCAGTTCTTC; CDR3 protein: CASSRQGARDEQFF
clone size: .; V gene: TRBV5-6; J gene: TRBJ2-6; D gene: .; CDR3 DNA: TGTGCCAGCTACGGGTCTACTGGGGCCAACGTCCTGACTTTC; CDR3 protein: CASYGSTGANVLTF
clone size: .; V gene: TRBV6-5; J gene: TRBJ2-5; D gene: TRBD2; CDR3 DNA: TGTGCCAGCAGTTTTGGACTAGCCCAAGAGACCCAGTACTTC; CDR3 protein: CASSFGLAQETQYF
clone size: .; V gene: TRBV18; J gene: TRBJ1-1; D gene: TRBD1; CDR3 DNA: TGTGCCAGCTCACCTCCCGGGACAGGGTCTGAAGCTTTCTTT; CDR3 protein: CASSPPGTGSEAFF
clone size: .; V gene: TRBV5-6; J gene: TRBJ1-6; D gene: .; CDR3 DNA: TGTGCCAGCAGCCCCATTTCTAATTCACCCCTCCACTTT; CDR3 protein: CASSPISNSPLHF
clone size: .; V gene: TRBV6-5; J gene: TRBJ2-4; D gene: TRBD2; CDR3 DNA: TGTGCCAGCAGTTTAACTAGCGGGAGGAGAAACATTCAGTACTTC; CDR3 protein: CASSLTSGRRNIQYF
clone size: .; V gene: TRBV5-1; J gene: TRBJ1-1; D gene: .; CDR3 DNA: TGCGCCAGCAACACCGGAAAAATGAACACTGAAGCTTTCTTT; CDR3 protein: CASNTGKMNTEAFF
clone size: .; V gene: TRBV6-1; J gene: TRBJ2-7; D gene: .; CDR3 DNA: TGTGCCAGCAGTGAATATCACGGAACCTACGAGCAGTACTTC; CDR3 protein: CASSEYHGTYEQYF
clone size: .; V gene: TRBV9; J gene: TRBJ2-7; D gene: TRBD2; CDR3 DNA: TGTGCCGAGGGTCCCTCCGGACTAGCGACCTACGAGCAGTACTTC; CDR3 protein: CAEGPSGLATYEQYF
clone size: .; V gene: TRBV7-3; J gene: TRBJ2-1; D gene: .; CDR3 DNA: TGTGCCAGCAGCTTAAATCGACTTGGTGAGCAGTTCTTC; CDR3 protein: CASSLNRLGEQFF